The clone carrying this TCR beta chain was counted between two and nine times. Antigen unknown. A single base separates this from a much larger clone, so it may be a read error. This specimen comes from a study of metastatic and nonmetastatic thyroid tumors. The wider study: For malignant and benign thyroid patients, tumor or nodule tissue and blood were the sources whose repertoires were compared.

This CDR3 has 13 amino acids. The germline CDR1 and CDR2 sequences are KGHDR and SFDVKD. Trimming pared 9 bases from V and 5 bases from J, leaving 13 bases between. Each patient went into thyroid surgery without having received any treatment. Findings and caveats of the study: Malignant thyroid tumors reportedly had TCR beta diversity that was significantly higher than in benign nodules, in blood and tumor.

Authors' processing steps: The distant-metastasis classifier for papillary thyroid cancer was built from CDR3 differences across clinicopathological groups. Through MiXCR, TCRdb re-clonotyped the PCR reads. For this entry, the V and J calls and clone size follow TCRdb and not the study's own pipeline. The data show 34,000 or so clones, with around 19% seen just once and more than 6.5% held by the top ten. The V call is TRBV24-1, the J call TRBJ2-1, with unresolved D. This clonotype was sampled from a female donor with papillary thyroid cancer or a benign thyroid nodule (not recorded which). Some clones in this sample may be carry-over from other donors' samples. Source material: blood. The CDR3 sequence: CATGGKVNNEQFF. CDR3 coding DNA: TGTGCCACCGGTGGCAAGGTTAACAATGAGCAGTTCTTC.